What follows are 30 T cell receptor beta chains derived from one specimen sequenced in a study of naive and memory T cell subsets. The beta constant-region primer was an equimolar mix of two oligonucleotides covering TRBC1 and TRBC2. The ligated cDNA underwent four PCR rounds using SP2 and nested alpha and beta constant-region primers. TCRdb used MiXCR to reprocess the UMI-ligation and nested PCR reads, holding one entry per CDR3 protein. The sample records roughly 24,000 distinct CDR3 sequences, roughly 10% being singletons. The source material was central memory CD8+ T cells from blood. Source of these receptors: a human donor in good health.

This clonotype came up a few times. The chain is built from TRBV10-3 and TRBJ2-7; 8 bases are a match to TRBD1. The germline V gene has CDR1 ENHRY and CDR2 SYGVKD. J lost 1 base, V lost 0 bases, and 5 bases had no gene match. The CDR3 consists of 16 residues. Here the CDR3 reads CAISESRTGKSYEQYF. In DNA, the CDR3 is TGTGCCATCAGTGAGTCGAGGACAGGGAAATCCTACGAGCAGTACTTC.

The sample holds a few counts of this clonotype. The chain combines TRBV7-6 with TRBJ2-7; perhaps TRBD1 as D (6 bases). This CDR3 region has 13 residues. Germline V gene lookup returns CDR1 SGHVS and CDR2 FNYEAQ. V was cut by 1 base and J by 2 bases, with 6 bases left in between. CDR3 coding DNA: TGTGCCAGCAGCTTAGACAGGGCCTACGAGCAGTACTTC. Encoded protein: CASSLDRAYEQYF.

J is TRBJ2-3 and V is TRBV6-1, with 9 bases fitting TRBD2. Losses at the gene ends were 2 bases for V and 1 base for J; bases not matched to a gene: 1. The CDR3 has 15 amino acids. Germline loops: CDR1 MNHNS, CDR2 SASEGT. The CDR3 DNA reads TGTGCCAGCAGTGAACCTAGCGGGGGCACAGATACGCAGTATTTT. Amino acids: CASSEPSGGTDTQYF.

This clonotype appeared many times. The CDR3 here is CASSLEMDGYQETQYF. CDR3 nucleotides: TGTGCCAGCAGCTTGGAGATGGACGGGTACCAAGAGACCCAGTACTTC. The chain carries TRBV5-4 and TRBJ2-5; D not certain. Germline values: CDR1 SGHNT, CDR2 YYREEE (reference sequence). V lost 0 bases and J 0 bases, leaving 12 bases between the germline ends. The CDR3 totals 16 residues.

The rearrangement uses TRBV5-4 and TRBJ2-5; D ambiguous. The CDR3 covers 13 residues. Germline assignment: CDR1 SGHNT and CDR2 YYREEE (reference sequence). V lost 1 base and J 3 bases, leaving 7 bases between the germline ends. CDR3 nucleotide sequence: TGTGCCAGCAGCTTGAATGGGGAAGAGACCCAGTACTTC. The encoded protein is CASSLNGEETQYF.

Details on this clonotype: A read error is likely, as this CDR3 ends without the conserved phenylalanine or tryptophan. Because the CDR3's place on the DNA is in doubt, the DNA is left out and the CDR3 is given as listed by TCRdb. The gene calls are TRBV28 and TRBJ1-1. The CDR3 is made up of 12 amino acids, end residues included. In germline, CDR1 is MDHEN, CDR2 SYDVKM. This CDR3 is CASSLWNTEAGG.

CDR3: CASKDSTGSYEQYF. CDR3 nucleotides: TGTGCCAGCAAGGACTCGACTGGGAGCTACGAGCAGTACTTC. V is TRBV5-4 and J is TRBJ2-7; D might be TRBD2 (5 bases). Trimming took off 6 bases at V and 3 bases at J, with 16 bases between the two ends. The germline V gene encodes CDR1 SGHNT and CDR2 YYREEE (reference sequence). The CDR3 is made up of 14 amino acids.

Ten or more counts support this clonotype. The genes are TRBV2 and TRBJ2-7, with TRBD1 identical over 10 bases. This CDR3 contains 13 residues. Germline V gene lookup returns CDR1 SNHLY and CDR2 FYNNEI. V was pared by 10 bases and J by 2 bases, with 5 bases of the junction left unmatched. CDR3: CAIPGQGPYEQYF. CDR3 nucleotide sequence: TGTGCCATCCCGGGACAGGGGCCCTACGAGCAGTACTTC.

This clonotype was detected only a few times. The chain combines TRBV28 with TRBJ2-7; TRBD1 agrees at 8 bases. The germline V gene has CDR1 MDHEN and CDR2 SYDVKM. The CDR3 consists of 16 residues. The V segment lost 4 bases and the J segment 3 bases; nucleotides outside the gene matches: 11. In nucleotides, the CDR3 is TGTGCCAGCAGTTCGATCCCGACAGGGGCGTTCTACGAGCAGTACTTC. Its translation is CASSSIPTGAFYEQYF.

By sample share, this clonotype is medium-sized. This chain uses TRBV19 with TRBJ2-1; D is unresolved. Trimming removed 3 bases from V and 2 bases from J, with 8 bases in between. Germline loops: CDR1 LNHDA, CDR2 SQIVND (reference sequence). The CDR3 is 14 amino acids. The CDR3 DNA is TGTGCCAGTAGTATCAACGGTCCCTACAATGAGCAGTTCTTC. It specifies CASSINGPYNEQFF.

In its sample, this clonotype was seen many times. The chain joins TRBV20-1 to TRBJ2-5; 7 positions agree with TRBD2. The CDR3 is 14 residues long. Germline trimming cut 6 bases from V and 1 base from J; bases unmatched to any gene: 8. Germline-derived CDR1 and CDR2 are DFQATT and SNEGSKA (reference sequence). CDR3 in amino acids: CSARDGGGQETQYF. DNA for the CDR3: TGCAGTGCCAGGGATGGCGGGGGCCAAGAGACCCAGTACTTC.

This clonotype came up a few times. The chain carries TRBV28 and TRBJ2-5; D uncertain. Germline-derived CDR1 and CDR2 are MDHEN and SYDVKM. This CDR3 is 13 amino acids long. Trimming took 2 bases from V and 9 from J, leaving 13 bases between them. The CDR3 reads CASSLAAAWPQYF. In nucleotides, the CDR3 is TGTGCCAGCAGTTTAGCCGCCGCGTGGCCCCAGTACTTC.

This clonotype was counted between two and nine times. The V gene is TRBV14, the J gene TRBJ2-1, with unresolved D. Germline lookup yields CDR1 SGHDN and CDR2 FVKESK. This CDR3 region has 14 residues. V lost 0 bases, J lost 15 bases, and 18 bases lay in between. CDR3 protein: CASSQDIDLFFPFF. The CDR3 DNA sequence: TGTGCCAGCAGCCAAGATATTGACTTGTTTTTTCCGTTCTTC.

This rearrangement joins TRBV12-3 or TRBV12-4 to TRBJ2-3; D is ambiguous. The CDR3 sequence is 12 residues long. V gave up 3 bases and J gave up 14 bases, with 15 bases separating them. This CDR3 reads CASSFVGRVRYF. The CDR3 DNA sequence: TGTGCCAGCAGTTTTGTCGGCCGCGTTAGGTATTTT.

The chain carries TRBV11-2 and TRBJ1-1; possible D gene TRBD1, 5 bases. This CDR3 comprises 16 residues. Germline V gives CDR1 SGHAT, CDR2 FQNNGV. V gave up 0 bases and J gave up 4 bases, with 15 bases separating them. CDR3 coding DNA: TGTGCCAGCAGCTTAGACCCAGGGACTTGGAGCACTGAAGCTTTCTTT. As protein: CASSLDPGTWSTEAFF. The full variable domain, in which reference TRBV11-2 and TRBJ1-1 provide the parts outside the CDR3, is EAGVAQSPRYKIIEKRQSVAFWCNPISGHATLYWYQQILGQGPKLLIQFQNNGVVDDSQLPKDRFSAERLKGVDSTLKIQPAKLEDSAVYLCASSLDPGTWSTEAFFGQGTRLTVV.

The rearrangement joins TRBV30 to TRBJ2-1; D gene uncertain. V was shortened by 3 bases and J by 3 bases, with 12 bases between the two germline ends. The CDR3 runs 14 residues. The V gene's germline CDR1 is GTSNPN and CDR2 SVGIG (reference sequence). In nucleotides, the CDR3 is TGTGCCTGGAGACCTCAGCGAGACTACAATGAGCAGTTCTTC. The encoded protein is CAWRPQRDYNEQFF.

This clonotype was detected a few times. This sequence joins TRBV28 and TRBJ1-2; D call uncertain. V was shortened by 4 bases and J by 4 bases, with 10 bases between the two germline ends. Germline values: CDR1 MDHEN, CDR2 SYDVKM. There are 13 residues in the CDR3. DNA for the CDR3: TGTGCCAGCAGTTACGGACTCGGCTATGGCTACACCTTC. This gives the protein CASSYGLGYGYTF.

V usage is TRBV28 and J usage is TRBJ2-1; TRBD2 aligns across 8 bases. Germline V CDR1 and CDR2: MDHEN, SYDVKM. The CDR3 has 18 amino acids. Trimming cost V 3 bases and J 2 bases; bases outside gene matches: 12. The CDR3 sequence: CASSFSKLVTSAYNEQFF. The CDR3 coding sequence is TGTGCCAGCAGTTTCTCCAAGCTCGTGACTAGCGCCTACAATGAGCAGTTCTTC. The variable domain in full, completed from reference TRBV28 and TRBJ2-1, reads DVKVTQSSRYLVKRTGEKVFLECVQDMDHENMFWYRQDPGLGLRLIYFSYDVKMKEKGDIPEGYSVSREKKERFSLILESASTNQTSMYLCASSFSKLVTSAYNEQFFGPGTRLTVL.

The chain carries TRBV15 and TRBJ2-3, with TRBD2 matching over 11 bases. The CDR3 length is 18 residues. Per germline, CDR1 LNHNV and CDR2 YYDKDF (reference sequence). J gave up 1 base and V 0 bases, and 6 bases lay outside the gene matches. This chain's CDR3 is CATSRDRLTSGGTDTQYF. The CDR3 nucleotides are TGTGCCACCAGCAGAGATCGGCTGACTAGCGGGGGCACAGATACGCAGTATTTT.

This clonotype has a handful of counts. The genes are TRBV27 and TRBJ2-1; 8 bases are a match to TRBD2. The CDR3 spans 15 residues. The germline CDR1 and CDR2 sequences are MNHEY and SMNVEV (reference sequence). V shed 5 bases and J 6 bases; nucleotides not matched to a gene: 9. CDR3 residues: CASSTGTRSPNEQFF. CDR3 sequence (DNA): TGTGCCAGCAGTACCGGGACTAGGAGCCCCAATGAGCAGTTCTTC.

Ten or more counts support this clonotype. The chain combines TRBV20-1 with TRBJ2-7; TRBD1 is a possible D gene (5 bases). This CDR3 has 14 amino acids. V lost 3 bases, J lost 6 bases, and 18 bases lay in between. The V gene's germline CDR1 is DFQATT and CDR2 SNEGSKA (reference sequence). The CDR3, as DNA: TGCAGTGCTAGTTCGGCAGGGCAGCGACTCGAGCAGTACTTC. Translating it yields CSASSAGQRLEQYF.

This chain connects TRBV7-8 to TRBJ2-1; a possible D gene is TRBD1 (9 bases). V was trimmed by 5 bases and J by 8 bases, leaving 25 bases between them. CDR1 is SGHVS, CDR2 FQNEAQ, per germline. This CDR3 has 17 residues. CDR3 region: CASSPKVAGQGIDEQFF. The CDR3 DNA reads as TGTGCCAGCAGCCCGAAAGTAGCGGGACAGGGTATCGATGAGCAGTTCTTC.

The rearrangement uses TRBV6-1 and TRBJ2-2; 10 positions match TRBD1. The germline gives CDR1 MNHNS, CDR2 SASEGT. Unmatched junction bases numbered 8, after V lost 3 bases and J lost 7 bases. The CDR3 is 16 residues long. The DNA for the CDR3 is TGTGCCAGCAGTGATGGCCGGGACAGGGGTGTCGGGGAGCTGTTTTTT. Its translation is CASSDGRDRGVGELFF.

This chain's CDR3 is CASSESGAGPTYEQYF. CDR3 in DNA: TGTGCCAGCAGTGAAAGTGGAGCGGGACCCACCTACGAGCAGTACTTC. The rearrangement links TRBV6-1 to TRBJ2-7, with 7 bases lining up with TRBD2. This CDR3 has 16 residues. Germline loops: CDR1 MNHNS, CDR2 SASEGT. Losses at the gene ends were 2 bases for V and 2 bases for J; bases not matched to a gene: 9.

This clonotype was recorded many times. CDR3 residues: CSVSWVGDEQFF. CDR3 in DNA: TGCAGCGTTAGCTGGGTTGGGGATGAGCAGTTCTTC. The chain uses TRBV29-1 and TRBJ2-1; D gene uncertain. V lost 5 bases and J 8 bases, leaving 13 bases between the germline ends. Per the germline V gene, CDR1 is SQVTM and CDR2 is ANQGSEA. The CDR3 is made up of 12 amino acids.

The J gene is TRBJ2-7, the V gene TRBV27; 14 bases align to TRBD2. The CDR3 loop spans 16 amino acids. V trimming: 8 bases; J trimming: 5 bases; junction bases outside the gene matches: 11. Per the germline V gene, CDR1 is MNHEY and CDR2 is SMNVEV (reference sequence). The CDR3 DNA reads TGTGCCAGCGCCCGTTCCCGACTAGCGGGAGGGGACGAGCAGTACTTC. Translated, it gives CASARSRLAGGDEQYF.

This clonotype has a count of ten or more. The chain joins TRBV30 to TRBJ1-5, with D perhaps TRBD1 (5 bases). The length of the CDR3 is 13 residues. Germline values: CDR1 GTSNPN, CDR2 SVGIG (reference sequence). The ends were cut back, 6 bases at V and 1 base at J, with 10 bases in the middle. The CDR3 is CACSRDSNQPQHF. CDR3 nucleotides: TGTGCCTGTTCACGGGACAGCAATCAGCCCCAGCATTTT.

There are many counts of this clonotype. This rearrangement joins TRBV20-1 to TRBJ1-5; D is unclear. The CDR3 has 15 amino acids. Germline-derived CDR1 and CDR2 are DFQATT and SNEGSKA (reference sequence). V dropped 1 base and J dropped 5 bases, with 15 bases sitting between them. The CDR3 DNA is TGCAGTGCTAGAGTGGGTTACCTAGATCATCAGCCCCAGCATTTT. As protein: CSARVGYLDHQPQHF.

This clonotype appeared many times. Mismatch with germline at one junction end may stem from a read error. The genes are TRBV28 and TRBJ2-1, with TRBD1 as a possible D gene (5 bases). Germline CDR1 reads MDHEN; CDR2 reads SYDVKM. The CDR3 consists of 11 residues. This chain's CDR3 is CASSLNRFLVF. CDR3 bases: TGTGCCAGCAGTTTGAACAGGTTTCTGGTCTTC.

This clonotype was counted only a few times. The rearrangement joins TRBV7-6 to TRBJ2-2, with 10 positions matching TRBD2. The junction had 6 bases not matched to a gene; V was cut back by 4 bases and J by 4 bases. This CDR3 spans 16 amino acids. In germline, CDR1 is SGHVS, CDR2 FNYEAQ. The CDR3 region is CASSYRLAGSTGELFF. CDR3 sequence (DNA): TGTGCCAGCAGCTACCGACTAGCGGGCAGCACCGGGGAGCTGTTTTTT.